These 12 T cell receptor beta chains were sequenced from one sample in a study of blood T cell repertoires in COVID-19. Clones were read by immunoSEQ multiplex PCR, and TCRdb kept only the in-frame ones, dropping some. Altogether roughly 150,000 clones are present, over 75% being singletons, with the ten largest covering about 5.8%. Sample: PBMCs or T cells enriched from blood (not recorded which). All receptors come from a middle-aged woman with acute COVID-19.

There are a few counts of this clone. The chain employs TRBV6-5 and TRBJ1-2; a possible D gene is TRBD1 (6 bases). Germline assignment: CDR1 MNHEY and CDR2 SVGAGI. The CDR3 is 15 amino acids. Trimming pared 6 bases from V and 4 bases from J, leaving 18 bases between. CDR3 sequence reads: CASRSADRSRYGYTF. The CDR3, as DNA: TGTGCCAGCAGATCCGCCGACAGGAGCCGCTATGGCTACACCTTC.

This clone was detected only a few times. CDR3 in DNA: TGTGCCAGCAGCTTGGGACTCATCAATTCACCCCTCCACTTT. This codes for CASSLGLINSPLHF. The V gene is TRBV7-2, the J gene TRBJ1-6; D possibly corresponds to TRBD1 (5 bases). This CDR3 contains 14 residues. Germline V CDR1 and CDR2: SGHTA, FQGNSA. Trimming shortened V by 3 bases and J by 7 bases, and 10 bases separated the two germline ends.

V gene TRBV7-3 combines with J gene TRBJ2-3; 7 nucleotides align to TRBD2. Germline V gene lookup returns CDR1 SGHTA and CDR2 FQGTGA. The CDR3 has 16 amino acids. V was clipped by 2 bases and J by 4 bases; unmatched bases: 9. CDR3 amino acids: CASSLSSGGVADTQYF. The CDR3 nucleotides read TGTGCCAGCAGCTTATCGTCGGGAGGAGTCGCAGATACGCAGTATTTT.

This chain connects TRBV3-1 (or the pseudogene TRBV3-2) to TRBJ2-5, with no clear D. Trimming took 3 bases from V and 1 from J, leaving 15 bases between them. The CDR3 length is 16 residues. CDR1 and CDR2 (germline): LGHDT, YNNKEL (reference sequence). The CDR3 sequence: CASSQVMGTIQETQYF. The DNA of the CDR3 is TGTGCCAGCAGCCAGGTTATGGGCACGATCCAAGAGACCCAGTACTTC.

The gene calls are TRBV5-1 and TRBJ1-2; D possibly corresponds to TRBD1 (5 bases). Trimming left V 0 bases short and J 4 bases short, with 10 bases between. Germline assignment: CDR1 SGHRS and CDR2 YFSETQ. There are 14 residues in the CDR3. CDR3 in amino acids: CASSLVGEAYGYTF. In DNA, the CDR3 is TGCGCCAGCAGCTTGGTAGGGGAAGCCTATGGCTACACCTTC.

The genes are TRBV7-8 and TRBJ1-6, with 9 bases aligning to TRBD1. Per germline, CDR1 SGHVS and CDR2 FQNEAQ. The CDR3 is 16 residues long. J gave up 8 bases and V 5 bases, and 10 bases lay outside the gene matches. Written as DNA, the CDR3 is TGTGCCAGCAGCCTACGACCGGGACAGGGAGATTCACCCCTCCACTTT. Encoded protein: CASSLRPGQGDSPLHF.

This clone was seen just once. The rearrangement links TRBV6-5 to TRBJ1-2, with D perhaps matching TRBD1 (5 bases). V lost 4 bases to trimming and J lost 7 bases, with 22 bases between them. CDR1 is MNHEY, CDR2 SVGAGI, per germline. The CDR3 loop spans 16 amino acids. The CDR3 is CASSFSLGGNRGGYTF. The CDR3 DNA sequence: TGTGCCAGCAGTTTCTCCCTTGGGGGGAACCGGGGTGGCTACACCTTC.

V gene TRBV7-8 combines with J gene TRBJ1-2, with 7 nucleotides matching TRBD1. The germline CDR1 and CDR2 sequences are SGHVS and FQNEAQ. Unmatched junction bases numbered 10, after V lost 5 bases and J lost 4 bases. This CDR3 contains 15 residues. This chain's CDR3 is CASSLRDSFSYGYTF. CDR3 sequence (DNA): TGTGCCAGCAGCCTGCGGGACAGTTTTAGCTATGGCTACACCTTC.

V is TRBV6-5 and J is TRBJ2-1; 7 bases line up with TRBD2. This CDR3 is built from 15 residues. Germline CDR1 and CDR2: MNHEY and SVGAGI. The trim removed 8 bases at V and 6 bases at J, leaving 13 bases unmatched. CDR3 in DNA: TGTGCCAGCCGCTTGGGGGAGGGCTCTGGCAATGAGCAGTTCTTC. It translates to CASRLGEGSGNEQFF.

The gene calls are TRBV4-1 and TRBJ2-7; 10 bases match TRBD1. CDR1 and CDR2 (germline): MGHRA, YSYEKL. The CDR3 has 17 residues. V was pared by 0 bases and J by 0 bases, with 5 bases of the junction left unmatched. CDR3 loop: CASSQEDGDRGSYEQYF. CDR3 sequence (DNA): TGCGCCAGCAGCCAAGAAGATGGGGACAGGGGCTCCTACGAGCAGTACTTC.

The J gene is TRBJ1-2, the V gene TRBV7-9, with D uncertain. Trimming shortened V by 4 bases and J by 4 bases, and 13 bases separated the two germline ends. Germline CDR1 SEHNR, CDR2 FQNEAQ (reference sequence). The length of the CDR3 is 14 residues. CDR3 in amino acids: CASSSADGLYGYTF. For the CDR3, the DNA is TGTGCCAGCAGCTCCGCCGACGGACTCTATGGCTACACCTTC.

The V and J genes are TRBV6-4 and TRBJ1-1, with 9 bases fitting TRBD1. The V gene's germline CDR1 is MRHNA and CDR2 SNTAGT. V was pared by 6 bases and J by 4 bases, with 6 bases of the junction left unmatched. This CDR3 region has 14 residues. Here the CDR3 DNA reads TGTGCCAGCAGCCTCGGGACAGGGTCCACTGAAGCTTTCTTT. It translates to CASSLGTGSTEAFF.